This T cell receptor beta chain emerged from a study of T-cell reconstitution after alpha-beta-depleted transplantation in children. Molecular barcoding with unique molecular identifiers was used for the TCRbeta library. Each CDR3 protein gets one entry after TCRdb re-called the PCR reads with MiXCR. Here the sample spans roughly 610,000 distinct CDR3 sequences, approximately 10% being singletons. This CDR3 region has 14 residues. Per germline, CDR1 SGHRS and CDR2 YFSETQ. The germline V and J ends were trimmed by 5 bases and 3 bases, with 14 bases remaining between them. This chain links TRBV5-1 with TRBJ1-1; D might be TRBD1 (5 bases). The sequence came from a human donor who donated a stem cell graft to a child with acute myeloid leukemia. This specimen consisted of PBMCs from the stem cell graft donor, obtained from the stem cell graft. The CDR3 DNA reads TGCGCCAGCAGGCCTTGGGGAGGGGACACTGAAGCTTTCTTT. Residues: CASRPWGGDTEAFF.